The T cell receptor (beta chain) under discussion was sequenced for a study of blood T cell repertoires in COVID-19. Study at large: Acute and convalescent COVID-19 samples came from the United States, Italy and Spain. The analysed material was cDNA or gDNA that came from T cells, B-cell-depleted T cells, or PBMCs.

Original analysis: Cell counts per sample came from amplifying reference gene primers. This table comes from immunoSEQ multiplex PCR, and its TCRdb copy is limited to in-frame clones, with some not included. That table furnishes V, J and clone size, whereas the DNA furnished D and trimming. The repertoire consists of tens of thousands of clones, with approximately 86% occurring once and the leading ten covering 4% to 6%. Looked up from germline, CDR1 is KGHSH and CDR2 is LQKENI. V lost 3 bases, J lost 7 bases, and 11 bases stayed unmatched. The CDR3 spans 16 residues. This TCR was sampled from a man between 45 and 60 years old with active COVID-19. The gene calls are TRBV18 and TRBJ2-7, with 11 positions matching TRBD1. The specimen sequenced was peripheral blood. The CDR3 protein is CASSPPGTGGSGEQYF. DNA for the CDR3: TGTGCCAGCTCACCGCCTGGGACAGGGGGGTCCGGGGAGCAGTACTTC.